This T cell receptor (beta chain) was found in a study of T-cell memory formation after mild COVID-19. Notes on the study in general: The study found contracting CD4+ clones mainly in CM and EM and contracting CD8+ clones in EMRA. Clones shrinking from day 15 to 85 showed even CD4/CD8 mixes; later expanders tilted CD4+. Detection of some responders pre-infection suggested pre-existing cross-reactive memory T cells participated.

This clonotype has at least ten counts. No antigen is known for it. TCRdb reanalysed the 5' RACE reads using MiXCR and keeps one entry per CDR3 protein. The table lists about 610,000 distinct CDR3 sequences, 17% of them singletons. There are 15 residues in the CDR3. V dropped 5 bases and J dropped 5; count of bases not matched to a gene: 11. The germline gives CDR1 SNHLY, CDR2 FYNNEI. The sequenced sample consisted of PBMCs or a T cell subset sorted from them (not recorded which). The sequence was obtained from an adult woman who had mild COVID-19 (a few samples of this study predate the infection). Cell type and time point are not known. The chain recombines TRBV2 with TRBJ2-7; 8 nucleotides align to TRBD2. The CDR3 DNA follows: TGTGCCAGCAGTACTCCAGCGGGAGTAGTCCACGAGCAGTACTTC. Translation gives CASSTPAGVVHEQYF.